Below, one T cell receptor (beta chain) is given with its context. This clone was counted once. Its recognized antigen is unknown. There are no base qualities to consult, and no much larger clone falls within one base. The data are from a study of T cells in tuberculosis (dated by TCRdb to 2016 to 2019). The study in broad terms: The study combined CD1B tetramers and high-throughput TCR immunosequencing to characterize T cells specific for the mycobacterial lipid antigen glucose monomycolate (GMM). A South African clinical cohort compared IGRA-negative adolescents, IGRA-positive adolescents with latent tuberculosis and adults with active tuberculosis, roughly 9 per group.

The CDR3 covers 15 residues, taking in both the cysteine and the phenylalanine. The only DNA kept is the CDR3, 45 bases in frame from the first base. Trimming removed 3 bases from V and 4 bases from J, leaving 13 bases between the germline ends. The germline V gene gives CDR1 as KGHSH and CDR2 as LQKENI. General findings and caveats noted by the study authors: Clinical samples were chosen by availability of cryopreserved specimens, and active tuberculosis cases were adults while controls were adolescents. With the diverse GMM-specific repertoire as input, a classifier achieved roughly 89% accuracy (AUROC 0.90), whereas GEM motif frequencies as input gave roughly 70% accuracy. The smaller NN-distances were partly driven by shorter CDR3-alpha lengths in active tuberculosis patients, and the difference for TCR-beta did not reach statistical significance. Compared with IGRA-negative controls, TCR-alpha repertoires from active tuberculosis had smaller mean NN-distances to GMM-specific TCRs, which suggests that these TCRs underwent clonal expansion.

TCR libraries were generated with the immunoSEQ multiplex PCR assay, using TCR-beta and/or TCR-alpha/delta assays for each sample. The amplified TCR libraries were sequenced on the Illumina high-throughput platform. Per the original workflow: Clustering and dimensionality reduction were performed using pairwise TCRdist distances among GMM-specific receptors from ex vivo sorted or in vitro expanded T cells. Each clinical repertoire was assigned a mean NN-distance score, defined as the average TCRdist to the nearest 10% of tetramer-positive reference sequences. GEM TCR motif frequency was calculated as the fraction of unique TCRs that matched known GEM sequences in V/J usage and CDR3 length. Linear discriminant analysis with leave-one-out cross-validation, implemented in scikit-learn, was used to classify active tuberculosis. The source is immuneACCESS, and TCRdb retained only in-frame sequences with V and J called. Part of the clones is not carried over; for the studies checked, unresolved V genes explain less than half of this, and the remainder is unexplained. V, J and clone size are those of that table, while D and trimming were read from the DNA. This sample has some 31,000 clones in its table, and around 95% of those were observed once. Over 2% of the sample goes to the ten largest clones.

At study entry, a tuberculin skin test and the QuantiFERON-TB GOLD In-Tube IGRA were used to screen adolescents for latent tuberculosis infection. Unsorted cryopreserved PBMC were immunosequenced, covering on average approximately 100,000 T cells per clinical donor. Eleven high schools in the Worcester region of the Western Cape, South Africa, served as enrollment sites for adolescents aged 12 to 18 years. Approximately ten M. tuberculosis-infected adolescents and some ten uninfected adolescents, matched for age and sex, were selected. PBMC from adolescents were isolated by density centrifugation from freshly drawn heparinized blood and were then cryopreserved.

The chain employs TRBV18 and TRBJ2-1; D gene: possibly TRBD2, on 6 matching bases. The sample was PBMCs. The receptor comes from a donor aged 10 to 29 with latent tuberculosis or without tuberculosis infection. The CDR3 region: CASSPMEGIYNEQFF. The nucleotide sequence is TGTGCCAGCTCACCGATGGAGGGAATTTACAATGAGCAGTTCTTC.